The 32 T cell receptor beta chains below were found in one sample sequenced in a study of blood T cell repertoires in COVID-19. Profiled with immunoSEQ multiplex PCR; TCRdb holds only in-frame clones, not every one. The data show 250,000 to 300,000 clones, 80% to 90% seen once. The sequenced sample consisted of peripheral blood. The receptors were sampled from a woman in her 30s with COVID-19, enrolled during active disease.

CDR3 protein: CASSIGQGLNTEAFF. The CDR3 bases are TGTGCCAGTAGTATCGGACAGGGCTTGAACACTGAAGCTTTCTTT. This chain links TRBV19 with TRBJ1-1; 8 bases are shared with TRBD1. This CDR3 is built from 15 residues. With V trimmed by 3 bases and J by 0 bases, 3 bases remained unmatched. Germline V gene sequence: CDR1 LNHDA, CDR2 SQIVND (reference sequence).

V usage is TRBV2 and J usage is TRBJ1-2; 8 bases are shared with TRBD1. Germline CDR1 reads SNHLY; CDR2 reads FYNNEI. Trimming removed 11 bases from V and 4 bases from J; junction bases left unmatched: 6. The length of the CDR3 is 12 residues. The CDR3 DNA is TGTGCCGGCGGACAGGGCCTCTATGGCTACACCTTC. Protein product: CAGGQGLYGYTF. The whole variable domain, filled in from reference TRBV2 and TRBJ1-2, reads EPEVTQTPSHQVTQMGQEVILRCVPISNHLYFYWYRQILGQKVEFLVSFYNNEISEKSEIFDDQFSVERPDGSNFTLKIRSTKLEDSAMYFCAGGQGLYGYTFGSGTRLTVV.

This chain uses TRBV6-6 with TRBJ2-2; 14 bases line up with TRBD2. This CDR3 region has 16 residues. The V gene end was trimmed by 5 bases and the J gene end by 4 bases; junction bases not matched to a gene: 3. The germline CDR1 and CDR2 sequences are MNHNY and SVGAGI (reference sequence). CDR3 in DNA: TGTGCCAGCAGTGGGACTAGCGGGGGACTCACCGGGGAGCTGTTTTTT. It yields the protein CASSGTSGGLTGELFF.

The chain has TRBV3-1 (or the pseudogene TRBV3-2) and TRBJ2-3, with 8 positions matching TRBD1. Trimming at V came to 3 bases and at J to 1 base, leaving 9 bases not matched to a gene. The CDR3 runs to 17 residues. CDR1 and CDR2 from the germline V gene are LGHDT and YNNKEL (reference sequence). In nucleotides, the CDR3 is TGTGCCAGCAGCCAGGGGACAGGCGCTTGGGGCACAGATACGCAGTATTTT. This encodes CASSQGTGAWGTDTQYF.

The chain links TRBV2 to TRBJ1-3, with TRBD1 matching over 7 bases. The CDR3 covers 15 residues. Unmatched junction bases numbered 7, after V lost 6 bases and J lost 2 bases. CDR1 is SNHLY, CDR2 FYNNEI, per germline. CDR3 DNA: TGTGCCAGCAGAGTAACAGGGGTGGCTGGAAACACCATATATTTT. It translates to CASRVTGVAGNTIYF.

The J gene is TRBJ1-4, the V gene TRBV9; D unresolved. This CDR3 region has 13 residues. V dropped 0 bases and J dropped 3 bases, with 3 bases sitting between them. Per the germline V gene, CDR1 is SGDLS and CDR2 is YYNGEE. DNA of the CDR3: TGTGCCAGCAGCGTAGAGCCTAATGAAAAACTGTTTTTT. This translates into CASSVEPNEKLFF.

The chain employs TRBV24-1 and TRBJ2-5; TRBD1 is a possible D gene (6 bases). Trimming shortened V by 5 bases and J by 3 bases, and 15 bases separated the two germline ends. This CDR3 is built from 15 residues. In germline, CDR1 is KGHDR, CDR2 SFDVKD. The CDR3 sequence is CATSGTDSLKETQYF. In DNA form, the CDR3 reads TGTGCCACCAGTGGCACGGACAGCCTCAAAGAGACCCAGTACTTC.

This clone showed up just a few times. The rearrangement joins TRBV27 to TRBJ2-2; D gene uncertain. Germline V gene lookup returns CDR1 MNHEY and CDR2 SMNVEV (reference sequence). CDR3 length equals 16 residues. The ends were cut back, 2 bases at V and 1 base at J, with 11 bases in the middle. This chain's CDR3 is CASSLVETGNTGELFF. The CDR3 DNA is TGTGCCAGCAGTTTAGTTGAGACGGGGAACACCGGGGAGCTGTTTTTT.

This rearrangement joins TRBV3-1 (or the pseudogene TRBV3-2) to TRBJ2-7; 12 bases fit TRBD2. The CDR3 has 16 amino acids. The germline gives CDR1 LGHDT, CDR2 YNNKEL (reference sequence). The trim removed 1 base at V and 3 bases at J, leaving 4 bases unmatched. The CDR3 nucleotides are TGTGCCAGCAGCCAAGTTGGACTAGCGGGAAACTACGAGCAGTACTTC. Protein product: CASSQVGLAGNYEQYF.

The CDR3, as DNA: TGTGCCAGCAGTTCCTGGGGGGGGGCCCCTAACACCGGGGAGCTGTTTTTT. Its protein product is CASSSWGGAPNTGELFF. The rearrangement uses TRBV11-2 and TRBJ2-2; tentative D call: TRBD2 (7 bases). Trimming removed 6 bases at V and 2 bases at J, with 19 bases between. The CDR3 sequence is 17 residues long. Germline V gene data show CDR1 as SGHAT and CDR2 as FQNNGV.

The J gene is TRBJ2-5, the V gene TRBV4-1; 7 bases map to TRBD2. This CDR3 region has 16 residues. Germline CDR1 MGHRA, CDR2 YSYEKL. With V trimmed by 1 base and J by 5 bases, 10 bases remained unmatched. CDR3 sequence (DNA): TGCGCCAGCAGCCAAGTTTTTCGGACTAGAGGGGAGACCCAGTACTTC. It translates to CASSQVFRTRGETQYF.

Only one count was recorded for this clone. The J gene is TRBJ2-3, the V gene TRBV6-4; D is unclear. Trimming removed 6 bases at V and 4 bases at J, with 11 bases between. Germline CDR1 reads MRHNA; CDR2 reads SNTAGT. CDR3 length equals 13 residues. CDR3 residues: CASRPTPADTQYF. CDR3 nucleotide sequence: TGTGCCAGCAGACCAACTCCGGCAGATACGCAGTATTTT.

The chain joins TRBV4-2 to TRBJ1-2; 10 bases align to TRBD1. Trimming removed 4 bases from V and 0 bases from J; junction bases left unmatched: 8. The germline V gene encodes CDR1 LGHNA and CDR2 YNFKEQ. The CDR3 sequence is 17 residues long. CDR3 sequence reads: CASSPLHGQGANYGYTF. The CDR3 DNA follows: TGTGCCAGCAGCCCGCTCCATGGACAGGGGGCTAACTATGGCTACACCTTC.

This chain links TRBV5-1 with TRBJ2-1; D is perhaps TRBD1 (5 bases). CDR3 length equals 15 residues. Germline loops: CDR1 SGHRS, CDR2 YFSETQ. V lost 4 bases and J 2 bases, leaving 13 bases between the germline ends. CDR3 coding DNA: TGCGCCAGCAGCATCGACAGCACACCCTACAATGAGCAGTTCTTC. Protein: CASSIDSTPYNEQFF.

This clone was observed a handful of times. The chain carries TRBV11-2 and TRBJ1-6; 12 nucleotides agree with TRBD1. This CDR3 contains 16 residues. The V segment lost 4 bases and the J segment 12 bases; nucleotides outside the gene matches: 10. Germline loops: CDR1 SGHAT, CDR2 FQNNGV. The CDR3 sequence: CASSSRDRGRREPLHF. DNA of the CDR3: TGTGCCAGCAGCTCTCGGGACAGGGGGCGCCGGGAACCCCTCCACTTT.

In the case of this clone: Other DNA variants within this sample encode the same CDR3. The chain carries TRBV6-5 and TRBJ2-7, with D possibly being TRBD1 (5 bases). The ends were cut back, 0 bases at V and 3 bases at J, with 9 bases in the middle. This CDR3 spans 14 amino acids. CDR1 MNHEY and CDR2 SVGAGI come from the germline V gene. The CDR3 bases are TGTGCCAGCAGTTACTCAGCAGGGTTCTACGAGCAGTACTTC. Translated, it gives CASSYSAGFYEQYF.

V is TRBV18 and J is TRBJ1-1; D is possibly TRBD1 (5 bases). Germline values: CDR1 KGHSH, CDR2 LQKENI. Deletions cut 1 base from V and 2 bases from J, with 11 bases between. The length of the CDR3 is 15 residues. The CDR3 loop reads CASSPLQAINTEAFF. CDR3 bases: TGTGCCAGCTCACCACTACAGGCGATTAACACTGAAGCTTTCTTT.

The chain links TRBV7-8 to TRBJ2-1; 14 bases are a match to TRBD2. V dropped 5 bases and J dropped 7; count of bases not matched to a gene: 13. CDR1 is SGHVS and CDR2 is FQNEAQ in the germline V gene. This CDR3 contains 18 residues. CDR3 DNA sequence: TGTGCCAGCAGCGCGTCGGGACTAGCGGGAGCCTTGTTGAATGAGCAGTTCTTC. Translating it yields CASSASGLAGALLNEQFF.

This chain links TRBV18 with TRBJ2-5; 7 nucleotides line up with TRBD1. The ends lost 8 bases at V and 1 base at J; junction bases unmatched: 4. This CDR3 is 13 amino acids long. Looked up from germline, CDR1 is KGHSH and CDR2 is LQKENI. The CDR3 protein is CASTRGPQETQYF. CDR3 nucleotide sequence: TGTGCCAGCACAAGGGGGCCCCAAGAGACCCAGTACTTC.

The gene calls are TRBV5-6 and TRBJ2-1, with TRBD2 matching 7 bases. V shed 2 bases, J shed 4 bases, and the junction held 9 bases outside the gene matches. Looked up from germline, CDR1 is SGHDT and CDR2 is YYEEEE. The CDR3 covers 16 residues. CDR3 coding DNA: TGTGCCAGCAGCTTTTCACGGACTAGGACATACAATGAGCAGTTCTTC. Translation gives CASSFSRTRTYNEQFF.

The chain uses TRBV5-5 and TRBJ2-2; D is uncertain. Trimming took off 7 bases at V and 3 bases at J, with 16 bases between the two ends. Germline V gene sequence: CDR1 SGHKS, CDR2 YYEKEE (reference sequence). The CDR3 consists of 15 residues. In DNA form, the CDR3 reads TGTGCCAGCGGCAATTCTGGGCTGGACACCGGGGAGCTGTTTTTT. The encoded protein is CASGNSGLDTGELFF.

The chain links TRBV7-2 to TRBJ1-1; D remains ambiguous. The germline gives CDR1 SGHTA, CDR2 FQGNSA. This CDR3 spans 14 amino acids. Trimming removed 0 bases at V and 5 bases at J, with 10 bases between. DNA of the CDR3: TGTGCCAGCAGCTTAGCGACGGGGAGGACTGAAGCTTTCTTT. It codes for CASSLATGRTEAFF.

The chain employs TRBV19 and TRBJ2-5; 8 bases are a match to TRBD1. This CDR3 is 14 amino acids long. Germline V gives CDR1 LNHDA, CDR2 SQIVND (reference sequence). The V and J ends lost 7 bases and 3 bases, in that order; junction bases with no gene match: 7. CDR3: CASNADRDEETQYF. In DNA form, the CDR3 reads TGTGCCAGTAACGCGGACAGGGACGAAGAGACCCAGTACTTC.

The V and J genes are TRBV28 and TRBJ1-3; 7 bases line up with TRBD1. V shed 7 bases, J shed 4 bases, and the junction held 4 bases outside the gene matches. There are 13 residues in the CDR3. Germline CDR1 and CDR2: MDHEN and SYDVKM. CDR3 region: CASIQGDGNTIYF. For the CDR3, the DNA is TGTGCCAGCATCCAGGGGGACGGAAACACCATATATTTT. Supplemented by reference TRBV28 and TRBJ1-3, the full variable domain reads DVKVTQSSRYLVKRTGEKVFLECVQDMDHENMFWYRQDPGLGLRLIYFSYDVKMKEKGDIPEGYSVSREKKERFSLILESASTNQTSMYLCASIQGDGNTIYFGEGSWLTVV.

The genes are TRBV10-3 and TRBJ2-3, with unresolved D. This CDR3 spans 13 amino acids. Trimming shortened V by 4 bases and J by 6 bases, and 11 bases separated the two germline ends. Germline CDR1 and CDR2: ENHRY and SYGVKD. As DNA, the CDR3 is TGTGCCATCAGTGGGGCCGGAAGGGATACGCAGTATTTT. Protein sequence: CAISGAGRDTQYF.

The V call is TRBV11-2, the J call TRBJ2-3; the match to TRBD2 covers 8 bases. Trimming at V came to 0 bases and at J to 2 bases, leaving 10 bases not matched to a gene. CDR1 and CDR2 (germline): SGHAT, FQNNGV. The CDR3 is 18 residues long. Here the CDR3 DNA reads TGTGCCAGCAGCTTAGAGGCTCCGGGACTAGGGAACACAGATACGCAGTATTTT. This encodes CASSLEAPGLGNTDTQYF.

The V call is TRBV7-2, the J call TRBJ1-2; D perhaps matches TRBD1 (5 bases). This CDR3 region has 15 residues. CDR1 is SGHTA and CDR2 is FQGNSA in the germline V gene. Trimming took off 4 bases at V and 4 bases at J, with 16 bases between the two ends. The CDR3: CASSSLLGGIYGYTF. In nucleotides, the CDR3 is TGTGCCAGCAGCTCGTTGCTTGGGGGGATCTATGGCTACACCTTC.

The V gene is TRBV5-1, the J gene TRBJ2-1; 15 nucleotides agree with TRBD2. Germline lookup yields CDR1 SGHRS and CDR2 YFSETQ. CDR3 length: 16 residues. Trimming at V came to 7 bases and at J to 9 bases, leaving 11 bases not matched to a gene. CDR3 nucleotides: TGCGCCAGCGCAGGGAATGCGGGACTAGCGGGGGGTGAGCAGTTCTTC. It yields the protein CASAGNAGLAGGEQFF.

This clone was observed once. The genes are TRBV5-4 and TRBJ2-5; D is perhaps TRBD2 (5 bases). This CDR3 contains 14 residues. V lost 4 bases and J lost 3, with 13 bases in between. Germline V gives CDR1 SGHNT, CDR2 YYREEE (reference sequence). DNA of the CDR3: TGTGCCAGCAGCCACCCGGGAAGAAAAGAGACCCAGTACTTC. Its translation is CASSHPGRKETQYF.

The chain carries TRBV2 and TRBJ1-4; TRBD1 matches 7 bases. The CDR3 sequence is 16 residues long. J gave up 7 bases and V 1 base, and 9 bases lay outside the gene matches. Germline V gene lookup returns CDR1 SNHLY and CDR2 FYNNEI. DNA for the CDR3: TGTGCCAGCAGTGAAGTGCTACAGGGGATGATTGAAAAACTGTTTTTT. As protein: CASSEVLQGMIEKLFF.

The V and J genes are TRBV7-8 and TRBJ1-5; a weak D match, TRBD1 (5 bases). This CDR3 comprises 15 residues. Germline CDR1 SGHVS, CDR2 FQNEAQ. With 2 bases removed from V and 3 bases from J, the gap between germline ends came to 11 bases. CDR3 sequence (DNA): TGTGCCAGCAGCTTATGGGGGGAGGCCAATCAGCCCCAGCATTTT. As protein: CASSLWGEANQPQHF.

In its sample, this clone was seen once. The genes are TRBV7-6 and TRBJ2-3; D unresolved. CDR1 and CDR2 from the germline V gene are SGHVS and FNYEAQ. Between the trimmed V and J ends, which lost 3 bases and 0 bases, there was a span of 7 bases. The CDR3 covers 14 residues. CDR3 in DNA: TGTGCCAGCAGCTTCGGCGGAAGCACAGATACGCAGTATTTT. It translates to CASSFGGSTDTQYF.